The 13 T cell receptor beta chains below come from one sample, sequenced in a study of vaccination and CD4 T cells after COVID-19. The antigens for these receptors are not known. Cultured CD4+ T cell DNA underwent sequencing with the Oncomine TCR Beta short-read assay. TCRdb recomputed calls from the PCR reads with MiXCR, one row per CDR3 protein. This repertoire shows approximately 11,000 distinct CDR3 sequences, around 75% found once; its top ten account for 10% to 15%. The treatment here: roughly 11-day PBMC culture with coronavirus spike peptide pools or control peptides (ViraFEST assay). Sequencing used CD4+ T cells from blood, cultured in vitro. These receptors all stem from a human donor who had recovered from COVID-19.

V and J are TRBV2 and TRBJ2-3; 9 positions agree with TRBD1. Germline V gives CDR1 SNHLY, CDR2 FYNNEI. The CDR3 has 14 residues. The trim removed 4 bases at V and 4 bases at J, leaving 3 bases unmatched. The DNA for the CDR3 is TGTGCCAGCAGTGTGACAGGGGGGGCAGATACGCAGTATTTT. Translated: CASSVTGGADTQYF.

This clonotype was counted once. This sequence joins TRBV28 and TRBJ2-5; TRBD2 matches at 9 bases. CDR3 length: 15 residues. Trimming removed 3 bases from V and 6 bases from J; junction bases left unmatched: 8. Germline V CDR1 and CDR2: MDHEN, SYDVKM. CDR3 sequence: CASSLPLAGSQTQYF. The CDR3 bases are TGTGCCAGCAGTTTGCCACTAGCGGGTTCTCAGACCCAGTACTTC. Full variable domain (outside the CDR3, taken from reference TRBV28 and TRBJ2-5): DVKVTQSSRYLVKRTGEKVFLECVQDMDHENMFWYRQDPGLGLRLIYFSYDVKMKEKGDIPEGYSVSREKKERFSLILESASTNQTSMYLCASSLPLAGSQTQYFGPGTRLLVL.

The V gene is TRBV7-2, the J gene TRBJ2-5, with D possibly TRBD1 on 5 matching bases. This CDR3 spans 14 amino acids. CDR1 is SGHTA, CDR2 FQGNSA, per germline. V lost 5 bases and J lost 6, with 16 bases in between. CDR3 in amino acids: CASSPGSGRKTQYF. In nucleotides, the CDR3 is TGTGCCAGCAGCCCCGGGTCAGGGCGGAAGACCCAGTACTTC.

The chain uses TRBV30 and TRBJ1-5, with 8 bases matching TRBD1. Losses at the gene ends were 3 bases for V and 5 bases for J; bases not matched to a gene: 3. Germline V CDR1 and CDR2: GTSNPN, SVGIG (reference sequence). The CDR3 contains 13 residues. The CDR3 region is CAWSEQGDQPQHF. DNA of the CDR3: TGTGCCTGGAGCGAACAGGGGGATCAGCCCCAGCATTTT. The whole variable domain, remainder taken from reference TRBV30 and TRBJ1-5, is SQTIHQWPATLVQPVGSPLSLECTVEGTSNPNLYWYRQAAGRGLQLLFYSVGIGQISSEVPQNLSASRPQDRQFILSSKKLLLSDSGFYLCAWSEQGDQPQHFGDGTRLSIL.

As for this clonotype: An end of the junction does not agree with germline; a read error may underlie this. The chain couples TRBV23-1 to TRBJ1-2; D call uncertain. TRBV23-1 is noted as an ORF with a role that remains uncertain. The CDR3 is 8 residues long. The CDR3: CASSPEEF. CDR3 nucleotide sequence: TGCGCCAGCAGTCCAGAAGAGTTC.

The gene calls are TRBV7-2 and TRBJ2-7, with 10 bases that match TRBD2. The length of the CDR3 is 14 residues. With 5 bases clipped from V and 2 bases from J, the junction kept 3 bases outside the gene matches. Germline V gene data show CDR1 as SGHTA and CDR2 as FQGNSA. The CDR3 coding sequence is TGTGCCAGCAGCCCTAGCGGGAGCACCTACGAGCAGTACTTC. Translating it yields CASSPSGSTYEQYF.

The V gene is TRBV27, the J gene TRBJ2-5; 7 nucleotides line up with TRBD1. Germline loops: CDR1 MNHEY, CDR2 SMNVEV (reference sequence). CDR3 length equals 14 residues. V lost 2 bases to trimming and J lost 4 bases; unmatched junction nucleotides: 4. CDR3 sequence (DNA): TGTGCCAGCAGTTTAGGGGCAGGGGGAGAGACCCAGTACTTC. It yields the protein CASSLGAGGETQYF.

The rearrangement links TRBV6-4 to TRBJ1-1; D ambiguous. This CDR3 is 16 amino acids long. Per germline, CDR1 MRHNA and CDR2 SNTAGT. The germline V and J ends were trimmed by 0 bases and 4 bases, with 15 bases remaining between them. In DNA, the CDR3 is TGTGCCAGCAGTGACTCGAGCAAGGTCAGAAGCACTGAAGCTTTCTTT. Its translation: CASSDSSKVRSTEAFF.

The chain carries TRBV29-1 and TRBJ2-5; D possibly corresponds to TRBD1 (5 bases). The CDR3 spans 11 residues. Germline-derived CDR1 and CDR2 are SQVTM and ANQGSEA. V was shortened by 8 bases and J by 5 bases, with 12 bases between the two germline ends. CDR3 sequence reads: CSLSTAETQYF. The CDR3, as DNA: TGCAGCTTATCGACAGCGGAGACCCAGTACTTC.

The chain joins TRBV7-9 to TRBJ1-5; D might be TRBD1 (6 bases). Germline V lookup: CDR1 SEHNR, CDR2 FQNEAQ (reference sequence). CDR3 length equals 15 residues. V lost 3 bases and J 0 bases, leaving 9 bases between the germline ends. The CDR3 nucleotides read TGTGCCAGCAGCTTTACAGGGAATAGCAATCAGCCCCAGCATTTT. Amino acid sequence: CASSFTGNSNQPQHF.

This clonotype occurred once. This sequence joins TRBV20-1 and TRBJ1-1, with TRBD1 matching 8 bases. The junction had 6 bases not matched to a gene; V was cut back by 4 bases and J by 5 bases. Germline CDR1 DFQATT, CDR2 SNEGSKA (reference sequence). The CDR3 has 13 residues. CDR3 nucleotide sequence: TGCAGTGCTAAAATGGACAGGGTGACTGAAGCTTTCTTT. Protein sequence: CSAKMDRVTEAFF.

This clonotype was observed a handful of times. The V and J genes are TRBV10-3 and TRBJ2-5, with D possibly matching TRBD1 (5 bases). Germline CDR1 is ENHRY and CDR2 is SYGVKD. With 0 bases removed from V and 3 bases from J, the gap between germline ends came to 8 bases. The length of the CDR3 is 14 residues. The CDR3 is CAISESGREETQYF. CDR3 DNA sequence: TGTGCCATCAGTGAGTCCGGCAGGGAAGAGACCCAGTACTTC.

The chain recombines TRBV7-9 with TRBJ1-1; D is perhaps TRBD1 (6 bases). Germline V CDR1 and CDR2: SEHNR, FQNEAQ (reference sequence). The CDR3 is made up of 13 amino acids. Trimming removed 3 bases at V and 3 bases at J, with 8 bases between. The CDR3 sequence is CASSLGHHTEAFF. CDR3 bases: TGTGCCAGCAGCTTGGGACACCACACTGAAGCTTTCTTT.